These 10 T cell receptor beta chains share one sample of origin, sequenced in a study of T cells in Graves' hyperthyroidism and ophthalmopathy. Researchers took RNA transcripts and amplified the TCR beta CDR3 regions from them. HTBI primers drove first-round RT-PCR of the TCR CDR3. TCRdb reprocessed the multiplex PCR reads via MiXCR and lists one record per CDR3 protein. The repertoire holds under 250,000 distinct CDR3 sequences, approximately 24% seen once, with about a third in the top ten. Sequenced: blood. Receptors were obtained from a woman between 35 and 50 years old with Graves' ophthalmopathy.

In its sample, this clonotype was seen many times. The rearrangement uses TRBV2 and TRBJ1-5; D call uncertain. CDR1 is SNHLY and CDR2 is FYNNEI in the germline V gene. This CDR3 region has 13 residues. The ends were cut back, 3 bases at V and 0 bases at J, with 3 bases in the middle. The chain's CDR3 is CASSESSNQPQHF. The CDR3 nucleotides are TGTGCCAGCAGTGAGAGTAGCAATCAGCCCCAGCATTTT.

The rearrangement joins TRBV27 to TRBJ2-7; 12 nucleotides agree with TRBD2. The CDR3 has 15 residues. Trimming took 6 bases from V and 0 from J; bases not matched to a gene: 3. Germline V gene lookup returns CDR1 MNHEY and CDR2 SMNVEV (reference sequence). As DNA, the CDR3 is TGTGCCAGCAGGCGACTAGCGGGAGACTCCTACGAGCAGTACTTC. This codes for CASRRLAGDSYEQYF.

This clonotype came up many times. The rearrangement joins TRBV4-1 to TRBJ1-3; no clear D. The ends were cut back, 6 bases at V and 4 bases at J, with 16 bases in the middle. The germline CDR1 and CDR2 sequences are MGHRA and YSYEKL. The CDR3 consists of 15 residues. The CDR3 DNA reads as TGCGCCAGCAGTCCGCAAAGGACGGAAGGAAACACCATATATTTT. It yields the protein CASSPQRTEGNTIYF.

This clonotype has ten or more counts. The chain employs TRBV6-5 and TRBJ2-7; 7 bases agree with TRBD1. The CDR3 loop spans 14 amino acids. Germline V gene lookup returns CDR1 MNHEY and CDR2 SVGAGI. J gave up 3 bases and V 2 bases, and 4 bases lay outside the gene matches. DNA of the CDR3: TGTGCCAGCAGTTACCCGGGACAGAACTACGAGCAGTACTTC. The encoded protein is CASSYPGQNYEQYF.

This clonotype was observed many times. This sequence joins TRBV5-1 and TRBJ2-7; weak D call: TRBD2 (6 bases). The CDR3 covers 15 residues. The germline V and J ends were trimmed by 4 bases and 0 bases, with 14 bases remaining between them. Germline V CDR1 and CDR2: SGHRS, YFSETQ. CDR3 nucleotides: TGCGCCAGCAGCCCGCGGGACTTATACTCCTACGAGCAGTACTTC. Protein product: CASSPRDLYSYEQYF.

This clonotype was found a few times. The chain combines TRBV6-5 with TRBJ1-1, with D tentatively TRBD1 (5 bases). This CDR3 spans 13 amino acids. Looked up from germline, CDR1 is MNHEY and CDR2 is SVGAGI. The V gene lost 0 bases and the J gene lost 5 bases, with 7 bases spanning the gap. The CDR3 DNA follows: TGTGCCAGCAGTTACTCGTGGGGGACTGAAGCTTTCTTT. Residues: CASSYSWGTEAFF.

This chain uses TRBV12-3 or TRBV12-4 with TRBJ2-7, with 8 nucleotides matching TRBD1. The CDR3 extends over 15 amino acids. The junction had 8 bases not matched to a gene; V was cut back by 7 bases and J by 0 bases. This CDR3 reads CASTPTGGSSYEQYF. CDR3 nucleotides: TGTGCCAGCACTCCTACAGGGGGGAGCTCCTACGAGCAGTACTTC.

This clonotype was picked up a small number of times. The rearrangement joins TRBV18 to TRBJ2-5, with D tentatively TRBD1 or TRBD2 (5 bases each). Deletions cut 5 bases from V and 1 base from J, with 11 bases between. The germline V gene has CDR1 KGHSH and CDR2 LQKENI. The CDR3 is made up of 14 amino acids. The CDR3 DNA is TGTGCCAGCTCAGATTCAGGGAGCCAAGAGACCCAGTACTTC. It encodes CASSDSGSQETQYF.

This chain links TRBV7-8 with TRBJ2-2, with 9 bases lining up with TRBD2. The junction had 7 bases not matched to a gene; V was cut back by 1 base and J by 1 base. Germline assignment: CDR1 SGHVS and CDR2 FQNEAQ. The CDR3 totals 18 residues. Written as DNA, the CDR3 is TGTGCCAGCAGCTTAGTGTCTAGCGGGGCGATGAACACCGGGGAGCTGTTTTTT. Its protein product is CASSLVSSGAMNTGELFF.

The chain is built from TRBV12-3 or TRBV12-4 and TRBJ2-7, with D possibly TRBD1 on 5 matching bases. The CDR3 is 16 amino acids. Trimming took off 3 bases at V and 4 bases at J, with 19 bases between the two ends. The DNA of the CDR3 is TGTGCCAGCAGTTTCCCCCAGGGATCAACACTTTACGAGCAGTACTTC. Translation gives CASSFPQGSTLYEQYF.